Listed here are 4 T cell receptor beta chains from one sample, sequenced in a study of control samples from healthy donors and cancer patients. Profiling relied on immunoSEQ multiplex PCR, and the TCRdb table lists in-frame clones only, not all of them. The sample gives around 28,000 clones, approximately 91% of which show up once; around 15% is in the top ten. Sequenced input: PBMCs. Receptor source: a man in his fifties or sixties with lung cancer.

This sequence joins TRBV30 and TRBJ2-4, with D tentatively TRBD2 (5 bases). V was pared by 1 base and J by 4 bases, with 5 bases between. The CDR3 is 12 residues long. Germline assignment: CDR1 GTSNPN and CDR2 SVGIG (reference sequence). The CDR3 nucleotides are TGTGCCTGGAGTGCGGGGAAAAACATTCAGTACTTC. Protein product: CAWSAGKNIQYF.

The chain joins TRBV5-4 to TRBJ2-1; TRBD2 matches 10 bases. Germline V CDR1 and CDR2: SGHNT, YYREEE (reference sequence). The CDR3 loop spans 16 amino acids. The V segment lost 4 bases and the J segment 0 bases; nucleotides outside the gene matches: 4. The CDR3 region is CASSHRLAGSYNEQFF. DNA of the CDR3: TGTGCCAGCAGCCACCGACTAGCGGGCTCCTACAATGAGCAGTTCTTC.

J is TRBJ2-2 and V is TRBV7-9, with a possible D match to TRBD2 (5 bases). Between the trimmed V and J ends, which lost 11 bases and 4 bases, there was a span of 11 bases. The CDR3 totals 12 residues. Germline V gives CDR1 SEHNR, CDR2 FQNEAQ (reference sequence). The CDR3 here is CAVLGSTGELFF. CDR3 DNA sequence: TGTGCCGTCCTGGGGAGCACCGGGGAGCTGTTTTTT.

V is TRBV5-1 and J is TRBJ1-2, with 7 bases aligning to TRBD1. Germline CDR1 reads SGHRS; CDR2 reads YFSETQ. The CDR3 contains 18 residues. V shed 0 bases, J shed 4 bases, and the junction held 15 bases outside the gene matches. The CDR3 protein is CASSLAPQTGKVGYGYTF. For the CDR3, the DNA is TGCGCCAGCAGCTTGGCACCCCAGACAGGGAAAGTAGGCTATGGCTACACCTTC.